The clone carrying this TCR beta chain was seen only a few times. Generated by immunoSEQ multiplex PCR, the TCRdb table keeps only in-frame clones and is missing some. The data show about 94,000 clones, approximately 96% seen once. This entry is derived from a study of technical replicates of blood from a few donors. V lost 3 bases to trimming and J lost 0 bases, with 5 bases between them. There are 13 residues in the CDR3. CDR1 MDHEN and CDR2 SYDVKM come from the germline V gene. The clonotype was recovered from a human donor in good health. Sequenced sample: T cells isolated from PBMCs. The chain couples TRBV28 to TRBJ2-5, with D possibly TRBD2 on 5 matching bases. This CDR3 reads CASSLDYQETQYF. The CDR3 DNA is TGTGCCAGCAGTTTGGACTACCAAGAGACCCAGTACTTC.